Described below is a single T cell receptor (beta chain) sequence and its context. Its antigen remains unknown. The data belong to a study of identical twins. Study-wide results and caveats: It was out-of-frame TCR alpha sharing in monozygotic twins that models underestimated. Cord blood beta clonotypes present at high abundance carried fewer insertions; no such pattern appeared in memory repertoires.

TCRdb called the 5' RACE reads again in MiXCR, with one record for every CDR3 protein. This repertoire shows roughly 690,000 distinct CDR3 sequences, approximately 6% found once; its top ten account for about 1.8%. This CDR3 is built from 13 residues. The J segment lost 13 bases and the V segment lost 0 bases, leaving 6 bases of the junction unmatched. Germline CDR1 SGHRS, CDR2 YFSETQ. The source of this sequence is a man in his late teens or twenties in good health. The rearrangement links TRBV5-1 to TRBJ2-5; 10 bases match TRBD2. The sequenced sample was naive T cells sorted from blood. The CDR3 reads CASSLELSSGRYF. For the CDR3, the DNA is TGCGCCAGCAGCTTGGAATTGTCTAGCGGGAGGTACTTC. Together with reference TRBV5-1 and TRBJ2-5, the CDR3 gives the full variable domain: KAGVTQTPRYLIKTRGQQVTLSCSPISGHRSVSWYQQTPGQGLQFLFEYFSETQRNKGNFPGRFSGRQFSNSRSEMNVSTLELGDSALYLCASSLELSSGRYFGPGTRLLVL.